A single sample gave rise to the 20 T cell receptor beta chains below, sequenced in a study of T cell changes during pregnancy in multiple sclerosis. Data came from immunoSEQ multiplex PCR; TCRdb stores just in-frame clones and leaves some out. This sample has some 29,000 clones, with about nine tenths found just once. Here the sequenced sample was CD8+ T cells from peripheral blood mononuclear cells, taken in the second trimester of pregnancy. The receptors stem from a female donor in good health, enrolled as a control in a pregnancy study.

The rearrangement links TRBV15 to TRBJ2-1; 8 nucleotides agree with TRBD2. J lost 2 bases, V lost 5 bases, and 5 bases had no gene match. Per germline, CDR1 LNHNV and CDR2 YYDKDF (reference sequence). The CDR3 runs to 15 residues. The CDR3 is CATSLLAAAYNEQFF. The CDR3 DNA reads TGTGCCACCAGCCTACTAGCGGCGGCCTACAATGAGCAGTTCTTC.

This chain joins TRBV27 and TRBJ2-1, with D possibly TRBD2 on 5 matching bases. V was pared by 5 bases and J by 4 bases, with 9 bases between. Germline V gives CDR1 MNHEY, CDR2 SMNVEV (reference sequence). The CDR3 sequence is 13 residues long. DNA for the CDR3: TGTGCCAGCAGTCTAGGGAGATACAATGAGCAGTTCTTC. Translated, it gives CASSLGRYNEQFF.

This chain links TRBV6-5 with TRBJ1-1, with 7 positions matching TRBD1. CDR1 is MNHEY and CDR2 is SVGAGI in the germline V gene. The CDR3 loop spans 15 amino acids. The ends lost 0 bases at V and 2 bases at J; junction bases unmatched: 3. CDR3 in amino acids: CASSYSRGHNTEAFF. For the CDR3, the DNA is TGTGCCAGCAGTTACTCGAGGGGGCACAACACTGAAGCTTTCTTT.

This chain uses TRBV27 with TRBJ2-5; D ambiguous. The CDR3 has 15 residues. The germline CDR1 and CDR2 sequences are MNHEY and SMNVEV (reference sequence). V was clipped by 3 bases and J by 0 bases, with 11 bases between them. The CDR3 DNA follows: TGTGCCAGCAGTTTTCTGTCACAGAACCAAGAGACCCAGTACTTC. This codes for CASSFLSQNQETQYF.

This clone was seen just once. Compared with germline, one end of the junction differs, possibly owing to a read error. The chain combines TRBV7-7 with TRBJ2-1; TRBD2 aligns across 10 bases. This CDR3 spans 14 amino acids. CDR1 and CDR2 from the germline V gene are SSHAT and FNYEAQ (reference sequence). This CDR3 is CASSLLAGNNEQFF. For the CDR3, the DNA is TGTGCTAGCAGCTTACTAGCGGGGAACAATGAGCAGTTCTTC. The full variable domain, completed using reference TRBV7-7 and TRBJ2-1, is GAGVSQSPRYKVTKRGQDVTLRCDPISSHATLYWYQQALGQGPEFLTYFNYEAQPDKSGLPSDRFSAERPEGSISTLTIQRTEQRDSAMYRCASSLLAGNNEQFFGPGTRLTVL.

The chain combines TRBV30 with TRBJ2-1; 9 positions match TRBD2. Trimming removed 3 bases from V and 5 bases from J; junction bases left unmatched: 8. This CDR3 contains 15 residues. Looked up from germline, CDR1 is GTSNPN and CDR2 is SVGIG (reference sequence). In DNA form, the CDR3 reads TGTGCCTGGAGCCTGGGGCTAGCGGGGAACAATGAGCAGTTCTTC. This gives the protein CAWSLGLAGNNEQFF.

This chain links TRBV18 with TRBJ1-3, with TRBD1 as a possible D gene (6 bases). Looked up from germline, CDR1 is KGHSH and CDR2 is LQKENI. The CDR3 totals 17 residues. V was pared by 2 bases and J by 9 bases, with 23 bases between. The CDR3 reads CASSPVDRADLGRTIYF. CDR3 bases: TGTGCCAGCTCACCAGTGGACAGAGCCGACCTCGGGCGCACCATATATTTT.

The chain employs TRBV4-3 and TRBJ1-1; 9 bases are shared with TRBD1. After removal of 1 base from V and 2 bases from J, the junction contained 2 bases not matched to a gene. This CDR3 has 15 amino acids. In germline, CDR1 is LGHNA, CDR2 YSLEER. CDR3 nucleotide sequence: TGCGCCAGCAGCCAAGGGACAGGGGCTAACACTGAAGCTTTCTTT. Translating gives CASSQGTGANTEAFF.

V and J are TRBV4-3 and TRBJ1-4, with 9 bases aligning to TRBD1. Per the germline V gene, CDR1 is LGHNA and CDR2 is YSLEER. The CDR3 covers 16 residues. The V and J ends lost 5 bases and 6 bases, in that order; junction bases with no gene match: 10. CDR3 loop: CASSLGTGIGDEKLFF. Here the CDR3 DNA reads TGCGCCAGCAGCTTGGGGACAGGGATTGGGGATGAAAAACTGTTTTTT.

V and J are TRBV30 and TRBJ1-2, with TRBD1 matching over 11 bases. In germline, CDR1 is GTSNPN, CDR2 SVGIG (reference sequence). The CDR3 is 14 residues long. With V trimmed by 2 bases and J by 6 bases, 5 bases remained unmatched. CDR3 residues: CAWSPGQGVDGYTF. As DNA, the CDR3 is TGTGCCTGGAGTCCGGGACAGGGGGTCGATGGCTACACCTTC.

The rearrangement uses TRBV15 and TRBJ1-4; the match to TRBD1 covers 7 bases. V gave up 8 bases and J gave up 6 bases; unmatched junction bases: 9. CDR1 is LNHNV, CDR2 YYDKDF, per germline (reference sequence). This CDR3 has 14 amino acids. CDR3 coding DNA: TGTGCCACCCGGAGCTTCAGGGGGGATGAAAAACTGTTTTTT. Amino acids: CATRSFRGDEKLFF.

This chain joins TRBV4-3 and TRBJ2-2; no clear D. CDR3 size: 15 residues. V lost 0 bases, J lost 2 bases, and 7 bases lay in between. CDR1 and CDR2 (germline): LGHNA, YSLEER. The CDR3 region is CASSQDGPNTGELFF. CDR3 in DNA: TGCGCCAGCAGCCAAGATGGGCCAAACACCGGGGAGCTGTTTTTT.

The chain employs TRBV10-3 and TRBJ1-1, with 7 bases that match TRBD1. This CDR3 is 16 amino acids long. Per germline, CDR1 ENHRY and CDR2 SYGVKD. Trimming cost V 7 bases and J 0 bases; bases outside gene matches: 11. CDR3 in amino acids: CAIIRGQDSMNTEAFF. CDR3 bases: TGTGCCATCATAAGGGGGCAGGACTCCATGAACACTGAAGCTTTCTTT.

The chain carries TRBV7-6 and TRBJ1-3; D not certain. Trimming took off 8 bases at V and 3 bases at J, with 14 bases between the two ends. This CDR3 has 14 residues. Germline V gives CDR1 SGHVS, CDR2 FNYEAQ. Here the CDR3 reads CASSSVSGGNTIYF. The CDR3 DNA reads as TGTGCCAGCTCATCGGTCTCTGGTGGAAACACCATATATTTT.

V usage is TRBV19 and J usage is TRBJ2-3, with 10 bases fitting TRBD1. CDR3 length equals 15 residues. The trim removed 10 bases at V and 1 base at J, leaving 8 bases unmatched. Germline CDR1 reads LNHDA; CDR2 reads SQIVND (reference sequence). CDR3 sequence: CATSLTGGRTDTQYF. DNA for the CDR3: TGTGCCACCTCGCTGACAGGGGGCCGCACAGATACGCAGTATTTT.

V is TRBV5-5 and J is TRBJ1-2; 9 bases line up with TRBD1. Germline CDR1 is SGHKS and CDR2 is YYEKEE (reference sequence). V shed 2 bases, J shed 6 bases, and the junction held 8 bases outside the gene matches. The CDR3 loop spans 15 amino acids. CDR3 loop: CASSLEWTGVDGYTF. The DNA for the CDR3 is TGTGCCAGCAGCTTAGAATGGACAGGGGTGGATGGCTACACCTTC.

The rearrangement uses TRBV15 and TRBJ1-2; 8 nucleotides align to TRBD1. The CDR3 has 12 residues. With 7 bases clipped from V and 13 bases from J, the junction kept 11 bases outside the gene matches. Germline V CDR1 and CDR2: LNHNV, YYDKDF (reference sequence). The CDR3 reads CATIRAGGQITF. CDR3 in DNA: TGTGCCACCATTCGGGCAGGGGGCCAAATCACCTTC.

The genes are TRBV19 and TRBJ1-5, with a possible D match to TRBD1 (6 bases). Deletions cut 3 bases from V and 1 base from J, with 10 bases between. The V gene's germline CDR1 is LNHDA and CDR2 SQIVND (reference sequence). The CDR3 consists of 15 residues. The CDR3 nucleotides are TGTGCCAGTAGTATTACAGGGTCGAGCAATCAGCCCCAGCATTTT. The encoded protein is CASSITGSSNQPQHF.

V gene TRBV27 combines with J gene TRBJ2-1; TRBD2 agrees at 9 bases. The CDR3 has 15 amino acids. In germline, CDR1 is MNHEY, CDR2 SMNVEV (reference sequence). The ends lost 3 bases at V and 6 bases at J; junction bases unmatched: 6. The CDR3 spells CASSFGGGAINEQFF. In DNA form, the CDR3 reads TGTGCCAGCAGTTTTGGCGGGGGGGCAATCAATGAGCAGTTCTTC.

The chain links TRBV18 to TRBJ2-7; 8 bases agree with TRBD1. The CDR3 is 17 amino acids. CDR1 and CDR2 from the germline V gene are KGHSH and LQKENI. V lost 5 bases to trimming and J lost 1 base; unmatched junction nucleotides: 13. CDR3 residues: CASSSNLPGQDSYEQYF. The CDR3, as DNA: TGTGCCAGCTCATCAAACCTGCCGGGACAGGATTCCTACGAGCAGTACTTC.